The present entry profiles one T cell receptor (beta chain) with its context. Its antigen is unknown. One base away there is no much larger clone; base qualities are not given. This sample is drawn from a study of beta chain features in type 1 diabetes (dated by TCRdb to the late 2010s). Study-wide context: No differences in mean age, gender distribution, total cell number or subset yield were found between patients and healthy donors. Naive and central memory subsets were obtained from all 30 or so donors, but regulatory and stem cell-like memory subsets were isolated from only 8 patients and about 8 healthy donors. The study compared the TCRB repertoires of sorted circulating CD4+ T cell subsets in recently diagnosed type 1 diabetes patients with those in matched healthy donors. A total of 90 million to 130 million sorted cells were examined across all samples, and a strong correlation was observed between cell number per subset and RNA yield. On the study overall, not on this receptor specifically: Naive, central memory and regulatory TCRB repertoires appeared to be more alike among patients than among healthy donors. At VDJ recombination sites, patients with type 1 diabetes made fewer insertions and deleted more nucleotides, a pattern implying thymic rearrangement abnormalities. PCR may preferentially amplify shorter templates, but because patient and control samples were amplified and corrected together, any resulting skew would affect both groups equally. Because cDNA was sequenced instead of genomic DNA, highly expressing activated cells could be over-represented, though the groups showed no difference in activation or CD3 levels. A moderate but significant shortening of TCRB CDR3 length was observed in type 1 diabetes patients in all four CD4+ subsets. Because small numbers of individuals were included in the HLA sub-analyses, any influence of HLA type on TCRB rearrangement was left unresolved.

The High Capacity cDNA Reverse Transcription Kit was used to reverse transcribe all of the isolated RNA, meaning that expressed TCRB transcripts were what got sequenced. Deep immunoSEQ sequencing was performed on naive, central memory and regulatory T cell samples, with an average of around 3.5 million total reads per sample. After sorted cells were lysed in RLT buffer, RNA was extracted with DNase-treated RNeasy Micro or Mini kits, with the choice depending on cell number. Each cell subset was processed on its own to prevent cross-contamination, while patient and healthy donor samples were processed together. Using the immunoSEQ multiplex PCR, TCRB sequences were amplified from cDNA into 87-bp fragments spanning the CDR3 region. The amplicons were sequenced using the Illumina HiSeq platform. The paper's data handling went like this. PCR bias was computationally corrected using synthetic template baselines, reads within Hamming distance 2 were collapsed, and singletons that could not be merged were discarded. By aligning reads against IMGT, V, D and J genes, CDR3 length, and insertions or deletions at six rearrangement sites were assigned. Within each subset, clonotype counts were normalized to sorted cell number, and only after that were true diversity and Gini coefficients computed with the tcR R package. Repertoire sharing was quantified using the overlap coefficient calculated on TCRB nucleotide sequences. In its TCRdb copy, this immuneACCESS table keeps in-frame sequences only and misses some clones. Where compared with another copy, unresolved V genes explain less than half of these, and the others have no known cause. V and J calls and clone size are given by that table; D and trimming were obtained from the DNA. A total of 100,000 to 150,000 clones appear in this sample, about 18% of them only once. The ten largest clones take up roughly 2.6% of the sample.

The CDR3 measures 17 amino acids from cysteine to phenylalanine. This entry keeps only the CDR3 DNA: 51 bases, framed from base 1. V is clipped by 4 bases and J by 0 bases, and the sequence between their germline boundaries is 17 bases long. From a lookup of the germline V gene, CDR1 and CDR2 are SGHRS and YFSETQ. From each donor, a single peripheral blood sample of approximately 0.11 L on average was drawn into heparinised tubes. Naive, central memory, regulatory and stem cell-like memory CD4+ T cells were sorted on a BD FACSAria II using a panel including CD45RO, CCR7, CD25, CD127, CD95 and CD27. All sorted populations exceeded 95% purity. Right away, PBMCs were isolated by Lymphoprep density gradient centrifugation and were stained directly, with no culture step. Samples were stained and sorted in pairs, with one healthy donor and one patient per experiment, so that batch effects were minimized.

Sample: central memory CD4+ T cells from blood. The chain employs TRBV5-1 and TRBJ2-4; the D gene is unclear. The sequence was obtained from a man younger than 35 with type 1 diabetes. Read as DNA, the sequence is TGCGCCAGCAGCAACCCAGAGGTTGCCGCAGCCAAAAACATTCAGTACTTC. It is translated as CASSNPEVAAAKNIQYF.